The 18 T cell receptor beta chains listed next were all sequenced from one sample in a study of blood T cell repertoires in COVID-19. Method: immunoSEQ multiplex PCR; TCRdb's copy keeps in-frame clones and lacks some. The sample has a few hundred thousand clones, approximately 83% seen once; the top ten hold roughly 14%. The sequenced material came from peripheral blood. The origin of the receptors is a person aged 70 to 79 with COVID-19, enrolled during active disease.

Turning to this clone: Other nucleotide sequences from this sample produce the same CDR3. The J gene is TRBJ2-3, the V gene TRBV7-3; TRBD2 agrees at 12 bases. Germline lookup yields CDR1 SGHTA and CDR2 FQGTGA. The junction had 0 bases not matched to a gene; V was cut back by 2 bases and J by 0 bases. The CDR3 loop spans 16 amino acids. This CDR3 reads CASSLGTSGSTDTQYF. The CDR3 nucleotides read TGTGCCAGCAGCTTAGGGACTAGCGGGAGCACAGATACGCAGTATTTT.

V is TRBV9 and J is TRBJ2-5, with 14 bases aligning to TRBD2. Germline V CDR1 and CDR2: SGDLS, YYNGEE. The trim removed 4 bases at V and 7 bases at J, leaving 6 bases unmatched. CDR3 size: 15 residues. The CDR3 reads CASSPGLAGGGTQYF. CDR3 bases: TGTGCCAGCAGCCCTGGACTAGCGGGGGGCGGGACCCAGTACTTC.

V usage is TRBV14 and J usage is TRBJ1-3; D remains unclear. Trimming shortened V by 1 base and J by 0 bases, and 10 bases separated the two germline ends. The CDR3 covers 16 residues. Germline V gives CDR1 SGHDN, CDR2 FVKESK. As DNA, the CDR3 is TGTGCCAGCAGCCAAGTGTCCTATAGCTCTGGAAACACCATATATTTT. This gives the protein CASSQVSYSSGNTIYF.

This clone appeared a few times. The chain employs TRBV3-1 (or the pseudogene TRBV3-2) and TRBJ2-3; 12 bases are a match to TRBD2. J lost 2 bases, V lost 4 bases, and 4 bases had no gene match. Germline lookup yields CDR1 LGHDT and CDR2 YNNKEL (reference sequence). The length of the CDR3 is 16 residues. Written as DNA, the CDR3 is TGTGCCAGCAGCCCGTGGACTAGCGGGGACACAGATACGCAGTATTTT. It is translated as CASSPWTSGDTDTQYF.

The CDR3 coding sequence is TGTGCCAGCAGCTTAGTGGTGACAGGGTTTTTCGAGCAGTACTTC. It specifies CASSLVVTGFFEQYF. This chain links TRBV11-2 with TRBJ2-7; 7 bases match TRBD1. V trimming: 1 base; J trimming: 6 bases; junction bases outside the gene matches: 9. The germline CDR1 and CDR2 sequences are SGHAT and FQNNGV. The CDR3 has 15 amino acids.

This clone occurred once. The chain recombines TRBV5-5 with TRBJ2-3; the match to TRBD2 covers 7 bases. This CDR3 has 16 amino acids. With 2 bases clipped from V and 0 bases from J, the junction kept 6 bases outside the gene matches. In germline, CDR1 is SGHKS, CDR2 YYEKEE (reference sequence). CDR3 protein: CASSLTGGASTDTQYF. The CDR3 DNA sequence: TGTGCCAGCAGCTTAACGGGGGGTGCTAGCACAGATACGCAGTATTTT.

The J gene is TRBJ2-1, the V gene TRBV5-4, with a possible D match to TRBD1 (6 bases). V lost 6 bases and J lost 6, with 22 bases in between. This CDR3 is 16 amino acids long. The germline V gene encodes CDR1 SGHNT and CDR2 YYREEE (reference sequence). CDR3 DNA: TGTGCCAGCACCCCATCCAGGACAGTCGAATTCAATGAGCAGTTCTTC. Protein sequence: CASTPSRTVEFNEQFF.

Here the CDR3 DNA reads TGTGCCAGCAGCTCCCAGACTAGCGCGCTCTACGAGCAGTACTTC. The encoded protein is CASSSQTSALYEQYF. The genes are TRBV7-6 and TRBJ2-7, with 8 positions matching TRBD2. CDR1 and CDR2 from the germline V gene are SGHVS and FNYEAQ. The junction had 8 bases not matched to a gene; V was cut back by 4 bases and J by 3 bases. The CDR3 is 15 amino acids. Together with reference TRBV7-6 and TRBJ2-7, the CDR3 gives the full variable domain: GAGVSQSPRYKVTKRGQDVALRCDPISGHVSLYWYRQALGQGPEFLTYFNYEAQQDKSGLPNDRFSAERPEGSISTLTIQRTEQRDSAMYRCASSSQTSALYEQYFGPGTRLTVT.

The chain joins TRBV5-4 to TRBJ2-2, with 8 bases identical to TRBD2. V trimming: 2 bases; J trimming: 2 bases; junction bases outside the gene matches: 5. This CDR3 spans 16 amino acids. CDR1 and CDR2 from the germline V gene are SGHNT and YYREEE (reference sequence). This chain's CDR3 is CASSFGGAINTGELFF. In DNA form, the CDR3 reads TGTGCCAGCAGCTTCGGGGGGGCAATAAACACCGGGGAGCTGTTTTTT.

This clone was seen just once. The chain recombines TRBV6-5 with TRBJ2-3; TRBD2 matches at 8 bases. The CDR3 is 15 amino acids. Germline CDR1 is MNHEY and CDR2 is SVGAGI. V lost 6 bases and J lost 5; bases outside the gene matches: 10. CDR3 nucleotide sequence: TGTGCCAGCAGAGAGGGGCCTGCGGGAGGAGATACGCAGTATTTT. Protein sequence: CASREGPAGGDTQYF.

Regarding this clone: A read error may account for a junction end that differs from germline. The rearrangement joins TRBV2 to TRBJ2-5, with 7 nucleotides matching TRBD2. Germline V gene lookup returns CDR1 SNHLY and CDR2 FYNNEI. CDR3 length: 12 residues. CDR3 loop: CASRANGDYLNF. CDR3 nucleotide sequence: TGTGCCAGCAGAGCCAACGGGGACTACCTAAACTTC. The complete variable domain, with remaining parts taken from reference TRBV2 and TRBJ2-5, reads EPEVTQTPSHQVTQMGQEVILRCVPISNHLYFYWYRQILGQKVEFLVSFYNNEISEKSEIFDDQFSVERPDGSNFTLKIRSTKLEDSAMYFCASRANGDYLNFGPGTRLLVL.

Here the CDR3 reads CASSRGTSGEETQYF. The CDR3, as DNA: TGTGCCAGCAGCCGAGGGACTAGCGGGGAAGAGACCCAGTACTTC. The rearrangement links TRBV6-6 to TRBJ2-5, with 13 bases identical to TRBD2. The V gene's germline CDR1 is MNHNY and CDR2 SVGAGI (reference sequence). The ends lost 6 bases at V and 3 bases at J; junction bases unmatched: 4. The CDR3 sequence is 15 residues long.

V gene TRBV7-9 combines with J gene TRBJ1-5; no firm D call. V dropped 5 bases and J dropped 4 bases, with 15 bases sitting between them. The germline V gene has CDR1 SEHNR and CDR2 FQNEAQ (reference sequence). This CDR3 has 15 residues. This CDR3 is CASSKGREKNQPQHF. CDR3 nucleotides: TGTGCCAGCAGCAAAGGACGGGAAAAGAATCAGCCCCAGCATTTT.

This clone was recorded once. V usage is TRBV19 and J usage is TRBJ2-1; TRBD2 matches at 13 bases. Germline-derived CDR1 and CDR2 are LNHDA and SQIVND (reference sequence). Trimming took 4 bases from V and 3 from J; bases not matched to a gene: 3. The CDR3 is 16 residues long. The CDR3 DNA follows: TGTGCCAGTAGTACACGGACTAGCGGGGGCTACAATGAGCAGTTCTTC. Amino acids: CASSTRTSGGYNEQFF.

This clone has a handful of counts. V usage is TRBV6-2 or TRBV6-3 and J usage is TRBJ1-5, with a tentative D call TRBD1 (6 bases). V dropped 6 bases and J dropped 0 bases, with 12 bases sitting between them. The CDR3 is made up of 15 amino acids. Germline V lookup: CDR1 MNHEY, CDR2 SVGEGT. DNA for the CDR3: TGTGCCAGCAGCAGCCAGGGGCTTAGCAATCAGCCCCAGCATTTT. As protein: CASSSQGLSNQPQHF.

The rearrangement joins TRBV6-5 to TRBJ1-5; D is uncertain. Germline loops: CDR1 MNHEY, CDR2 SVGAGI. CDR3 size: 14 residues. V lost 5 bases to trimming and J lost 4 bases, with 12 bases between them. This CDR3 reads CASSPATQNQPQHF. The DNA for the CDR3 is TGTGCCAGCAGTCCGGCGACACAGAATCAGCCCCAGCATTTT.

This clone was seen once. The chain employs TRBV6-5 and TRBJ2-1; D perhaps matches TRBD2 (5 bases). CDR3 length equals 15 residues. Germline lookup yields CDR1 MNHEY and CDR2 SVGAGI. V lost 6 bases, J lost 7 bases, and 19 bases lay in between. CDR3 DNA sequence: TGTGCCAGCAGCCCAAGATCGCCCCGGGGTAATGAGCAGTTCTTC. This sequence encodes CASSPRSPRGNEQFF.

The chain employs TRBV6-5 and TRBJ2-1; D gene ambiguous. The CDR3 is 14 amino acids. The V and J ends lost 0 bases and 8 bases respectively, with 11 bases between them. From germline, CDR1 is MNHEY and CDR2 SVGAGI. The chain's CDR3 is CASSYSTRGDEQFF. CDR3 bases: TGTGCCAGCAGTTACTCGACCAGAGGCGATGAGCAGTTCTTC.